This TCR beta chain came from a study of OX40 agonist ivuxolimab in advanced cancers. CDR1 is SQVTM, CDR2 ANQGSEA, per germline. This CDR3 is 14 amino acids long. V dropped 3 bases and J dropped 5 bases, with 16 bases sitting between them. Method: immunoSEQ multiplex PCR; TCRdb's copy keeps in-frame clones and lacks some. Of some 97,000 clones in the sample, 91% were seen once. This rearrangement joins TRBV29-1 to TRBJ1-1, with D hard to call. The source material was CD4+ or CD8+ T cells sorted from blood, sampled in a trial of the OX40 agonist ivuxolimab. The sequence was collected from an adult with an advanced solid tumor such as melanoma, head and neck, liver or kidney cancer. CDR3: CSVELPDMRTEAFF. The CDR3 DNA follows: TGCAGCGTTGAGCTCCCAGACATGAGGACTGAAGCTTTCTTT.